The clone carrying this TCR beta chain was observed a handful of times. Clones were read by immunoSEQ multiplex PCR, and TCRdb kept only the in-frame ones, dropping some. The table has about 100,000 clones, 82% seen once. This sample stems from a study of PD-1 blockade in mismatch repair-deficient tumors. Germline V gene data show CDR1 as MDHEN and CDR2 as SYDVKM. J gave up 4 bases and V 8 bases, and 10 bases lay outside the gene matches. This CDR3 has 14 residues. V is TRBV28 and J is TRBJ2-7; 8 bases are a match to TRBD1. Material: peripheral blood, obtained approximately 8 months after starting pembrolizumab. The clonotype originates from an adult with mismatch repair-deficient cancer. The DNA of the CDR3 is TGTGCCAGCGAAGGGCAGGGGGCGCGGTACGAGCAGTACTTC. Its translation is CASEGQGARYEQYF.